The present entry profiles one TCR beta chain with its context. The data originate from a study of human T cells and chemical hapten exposure. The CDR3 extends over 15 amino acids. The J segment lost 9 bases and the V segment lost 5 bases, leaving 10 bases of the junction unmatched. Via MiXCR, TCRdb re-called the RACE reads, giving one row per CDR3 protein. This table has roughly 150,000 distinct CDR3 sequences, 12% appearing once. Time point in this sample: patch test 2, 6 weeks after DPC sensitization. Treatment defined: therapeutic diphenylcyclopropenone sensitization with weekly scalp DPC. The genes are TRBV12-3 or TRBV12-4 and TRBJ1-6, with TRBD1 identical over 7 bases. The clonotype was recovered from a woman in her fifties or sixties with alopecia areata. Some clones in this sample may be carry-over from other donors' samples. The sample consisted of whole blood, taken in connection with sensitization to the hapten diphenylcyclopropenone (DPC). CDR3 DNA sequence: TGTGCCAGCAGTCCCAGGCGGGACAGATCTTCACCCCTCCACTTT. This gives the protein CASSPRRDRSSPLHF.